The entry that follows covers one TCR beta chain sequence. No antigen is known for it. The data are from a study of T cell responses to AZD1222 COVID-19 vaccine. Overall study results and limits: After the peak T cell response, and only then, were repertoires sampled.

Sequencing was performed with immunoSEQ multiplex PCR; in TCRdb, only in-frame clones are kept and a portion is missing. The repertoire includes about 110,000 clones, 81% of them detected once, and approximately 4.6% sits in the top ten. The V end was cut by 2 bases, the J end by 8 bases, with 12 bases between. The germline CDR1 and CDR2 sequences are MNHEY and SVGAGI. CDR3 size: 14 residues. The sequence was collected from an adult in good health. The sample consisted of peripheral blood, taken on day 0 of AZD1222 vaccination. V is TRBV6-5 and J is TRBJ1-4; D is perhaps TRBD1 (5 bases). The CDR3 here is CASSYTGTQEKLFF. The DNA for the CDR3 is TGTGCCAGCAGTTACACCGGGACTCAAGAAAAACTGTTTTTT.